This T cell receptor (beta chain) was sequenced in a study of molecular identifiers for immune sequencing clone quantification. Study as a whole: In the replicates, RNA derived from around 18,000 or 91,000 naive CD8 cells was divided into five parts, and four were sequenced.

Per germline, CDR1 SGHNT and CDR2 YYREEE (reference sequence). This CDR3 is 16 amino acids long. Trimming removed 3 bases from V and 6 bases from J; junction bases left unmatched: 6. TCR libraries were built in bulk with a published protocol and specific TCR primers. Using its own MiXCR run on the PCR reads, TCRdb lists one record per CDR3 protein. The table includes around 65,000 distinct CDR3 sequences, approximately 17% detected once. The rearrangement uses TRBV5-4 and TRBJ2-3, with 14 bases aligning to TRBD2. The sequence was obtained from a human donor in good health. Some libraries in this study had Jurkat cell RNA spiked in. The specimen sequenced was naive CD8+ T cells from blood, with Jurkat cell RNA spiked in. Subset reported: FACS-sorted CD8+CD4-CCR7+CD45RA+ naive T cells. In nucleotides, the CDR3 is TGTGCCAGCAGCTGGGAGGGACTAGCGGGAGAGGATACGCAGTATTTT. Translating it yields CASSWEGLAGEDTQYF. The whole variable domain, remainder taken from reference TRBV5-4 and TRBJ2-3, is ETGVTQSPTHLIKTRGQQVTLRCSSQSGHNTVSWYQQALGQGPQFIFQYYREEENGRGNFPPRFSGLQFPNYSSELNVNALELDDSALYLCASSWEGLAGEDTQYFGPGTRLTVL.